This T cell receptor beta chain was observed in a study of CD8+CD57+ T cells in acquired aplastic anemia (dated by TCRdb to 2016 to 2018). For the wider study: A mean of 3.2 ug of DNA, ranging from roughly 0.19 to 27.4 ug, was extracted from sorted CD4+ and CD8+ cells. CD8+CD57+ expansion was defined as frequency above the mean frequency observed in healthy subjects. The paper as a whole reports these results and caveats: Fewer than 30 CD8+ CDR3 sequences were found in both patients and controls but appeared to be highly expressed in patients and within the immunodominant clones of the patients. Patients and healthy controls showed no significant difference in CD8+ Simpson's diversity (P=0.060).

TCR beta VDJ combination and CDR3 sequence profiling used genomic DNA as the template. An Illumina HiSeq 2000 was the platform used for TCR repertoire sequencing. Per the source publication's procedure: TRBV/TRBJ rearrangement plots, CDR3 size and DJ length profiles, and Simpson's diversity index were used to assess repertoires. The most abundant DNA sequence in the deep sequencing data was defined as the immunodominant clone. CDR3 amino acid sequences were checked for sharing between subjects and were compared against published repertoires and the VDJdb database. TCRdb reworked the public reads: Q25 trimming with fastp, MiXCR clone assembly, productive beta chains retained. Identical CDR3 protein sequences are pooled into one entry, listed with their most common genes and DNA. What appears here as the V and J calls and clone size reflects TCRdb's work, not the paper's. This sample has 450,000 to 600,000 distinct CDR3 sequences in its table, and more than 25% of those were observed once. Jointly, the top ten make up less than 0.85% of the sample.

The patients picked for sequencing were ones in whom flow cytometry had shown an expansion of CD8+CD57+ cells. Severe acquired aplastic anemia was diagnosed in all patients according to International Study of Aplastic Anemia and Agranulocytosis and Camitta criteria. At the time blood was sampled, none of the patients had received any therapy. TCR repertoires of sorted CD4+ and CD8+ blood T cells from severe aplastic anemia patients and healthy subjects were deep-sequenced in the study. In the USA, patient enrollment took place under clinicaltrials.gov protocols 00001620, 01623167, 00001397, 00071045, 00081523 and 00961064. Ficoll-Paque density gradient centrifugation was used to isolate peripheral blood mononuclear cells. Before DNA extraction, CD4+ and CD8+ T cells were sorted with FACS or magnetic beads. This clonotype was seen a few times. The clone's antigen remains unknown. The record has no base qualities; no much larger clone is one base away.

CDR1 and CDR2, looked up from the germline V gene, are SGHRS and YFSETQ. Between the V and J ends, shortened by 3 bases and 7 bases respectively, the junction contains 11 bases. The CDR3, from cysteine to phenylalanine, totals 13 residues. Only CDR3 DNA remains: 39 bases, in frame from the first base. The sample taken for sequencing was sorted CD4+, CD8+, or CD8+CD57+ T cells (not recorded which) from PBMCs. This receptor was obtained from a human donor with aplastic anemia. The V gene is TRBV5-1 and the J gene is TRBJ2-1; the D segment could be TRBD1, given 5 matching bases. The CDR3 region has the sequence CASSSTEMNEQFF. The DNA sequence is as follows: TGCGCCAGCAGCTCGACAGAGATGAATGAGCAGTTCTTC.